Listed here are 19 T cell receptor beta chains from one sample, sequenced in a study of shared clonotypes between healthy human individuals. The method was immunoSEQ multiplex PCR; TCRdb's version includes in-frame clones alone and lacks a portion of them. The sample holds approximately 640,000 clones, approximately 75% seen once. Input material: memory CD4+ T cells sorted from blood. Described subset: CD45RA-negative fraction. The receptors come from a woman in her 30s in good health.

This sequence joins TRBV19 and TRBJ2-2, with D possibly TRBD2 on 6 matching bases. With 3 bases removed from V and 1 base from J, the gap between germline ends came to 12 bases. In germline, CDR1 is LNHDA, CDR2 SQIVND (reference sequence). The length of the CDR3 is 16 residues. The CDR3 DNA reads TGTGCCAGTAGTATGCATCTGGGGGGGAACACCGGGGAGCTGTTTTTT. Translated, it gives CASSMHLGGNTGELFF. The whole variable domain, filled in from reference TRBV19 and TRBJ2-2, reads DGGITQSPKYLFRKEGQNVTLSCEQNLNHDAMYWYRQDPGQGLRLIYYSQIVNDFQKGDIAEGYSVSREKKESFPLTVTSAQKNPTAFYLCASSMHLGGNTGELFFGEGSRLTVL.

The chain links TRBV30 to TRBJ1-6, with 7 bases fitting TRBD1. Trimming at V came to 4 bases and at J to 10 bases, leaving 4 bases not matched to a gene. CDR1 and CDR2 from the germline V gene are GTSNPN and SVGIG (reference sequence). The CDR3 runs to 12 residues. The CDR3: CAWKGAGSPLHF. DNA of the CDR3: TGTGCCTGGAAGGGGGCAGGGTCACCCCTCCACTTT.

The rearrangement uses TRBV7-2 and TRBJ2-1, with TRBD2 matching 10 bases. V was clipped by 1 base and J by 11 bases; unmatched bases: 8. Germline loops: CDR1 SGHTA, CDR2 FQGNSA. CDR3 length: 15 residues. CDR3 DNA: TGTGCCAGCAGCTTAGATGCGCTAGCGGGAGTTAAGCAGTTCTTC. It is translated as CASSLDALAGVKQFF.

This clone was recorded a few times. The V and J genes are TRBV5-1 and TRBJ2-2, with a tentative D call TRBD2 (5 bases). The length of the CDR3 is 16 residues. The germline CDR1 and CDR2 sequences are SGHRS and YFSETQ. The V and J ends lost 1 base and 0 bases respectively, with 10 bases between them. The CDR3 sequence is CASSLSGSPNTGELFF. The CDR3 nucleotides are TGCGCCAGCAGCTTGAGCGGCAGCCCGAACACCGGGGAGCTGTTTTTT.

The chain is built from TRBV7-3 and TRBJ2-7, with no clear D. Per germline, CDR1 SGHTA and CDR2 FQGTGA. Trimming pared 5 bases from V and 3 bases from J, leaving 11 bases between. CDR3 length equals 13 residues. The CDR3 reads CASSPGPGYEQYF. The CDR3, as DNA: TGTGCCAGCAGCCCAGGACCTGGCTACGAGCAGTACTTC.

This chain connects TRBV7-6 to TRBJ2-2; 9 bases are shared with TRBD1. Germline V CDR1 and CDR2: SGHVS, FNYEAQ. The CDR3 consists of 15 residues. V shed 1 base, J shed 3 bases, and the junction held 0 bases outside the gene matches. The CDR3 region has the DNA TGTGCCAGCAGCTTAGGGGACAGGGACACCGGGGAGCTGTTTTTT. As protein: CASSLGDRDTGELFF.

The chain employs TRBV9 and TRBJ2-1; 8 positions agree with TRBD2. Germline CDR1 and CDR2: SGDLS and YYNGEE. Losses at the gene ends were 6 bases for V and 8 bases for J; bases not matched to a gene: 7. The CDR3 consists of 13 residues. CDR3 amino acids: CASNSGSKDEQFF. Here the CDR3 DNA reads TGTGCCAGCAACAGCGGGAGTAAGGATGAGCAGTTCTTC.

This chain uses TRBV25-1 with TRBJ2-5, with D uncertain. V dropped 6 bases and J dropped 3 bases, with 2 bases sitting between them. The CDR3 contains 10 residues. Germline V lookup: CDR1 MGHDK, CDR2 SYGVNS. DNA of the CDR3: TGTGCCAGCAGGAAAGAGACCCAGTACTTC. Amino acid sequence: CASRKETQYF.

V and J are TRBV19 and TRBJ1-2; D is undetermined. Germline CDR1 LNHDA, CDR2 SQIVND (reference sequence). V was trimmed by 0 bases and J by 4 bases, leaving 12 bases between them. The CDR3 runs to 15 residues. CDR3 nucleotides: TGTGCCAGTAGTATAGAGGGCCTAACCGTCTATGGCTACACCTTC. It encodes CASSIEGLTVYGYTF.

CDR3 sequence: CASSPMGYTEAFF. Written as DNA, the CDR3 is TGTGCCAGCTCACCAATGGGGTACACTGAAGCTTTCTTT. The chain is built from TRBV18 and TRBJ1-1, with unresolved D. In germline, CDR1 is KGHSH, CDR2 LQKENI. The V gene lost 2 bases and the J gene lost 3 bases, with 7 bases spanning the gap. The CDR3 contains 13 residues.

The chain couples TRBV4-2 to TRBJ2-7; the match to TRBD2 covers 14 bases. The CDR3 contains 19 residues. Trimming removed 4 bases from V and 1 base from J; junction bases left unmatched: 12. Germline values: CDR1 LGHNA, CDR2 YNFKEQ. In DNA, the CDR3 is TGTGCCAGCAGCCCGCGACTAGCGGGAGGGCCCCGGGGGTCCTACGAGCAGTACTTC. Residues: CASSPRLAGGPRGSYEQYF.

The CDR3 sequence: CASSLASQEKLFF. DNA of the CDR3: TGTGCCAGCAGCTTAGCCAGCCAAGAAAAACTGTTTTTT. The rearrangement links TRBV7-9 to TRBJ1-4; D is uncertain. CDR1 and CDR2 (germline): SEHNR, FQNEAQ (reference sequence). This CDR3 has 13 amino acids. The germline V and J ends were trimmed by 0 bases and 8 bases, with 7 bases remaining between them.

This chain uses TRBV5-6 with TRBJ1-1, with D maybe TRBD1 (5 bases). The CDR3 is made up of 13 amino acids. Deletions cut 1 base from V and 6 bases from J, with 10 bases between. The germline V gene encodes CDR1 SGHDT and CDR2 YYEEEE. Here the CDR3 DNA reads TGTGCCAGCAGCTTGCAGGGTAAAGCTGAAGCTTTCTTT. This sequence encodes CASSLQGKAEAFF.

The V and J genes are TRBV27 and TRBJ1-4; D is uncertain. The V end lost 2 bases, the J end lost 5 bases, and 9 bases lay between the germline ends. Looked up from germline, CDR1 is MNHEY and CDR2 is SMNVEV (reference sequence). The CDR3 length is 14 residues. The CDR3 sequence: CASSLIAGNEKLFF. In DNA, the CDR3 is TGTGCCAGCAGTTTAATCGCAGGAAATGAAAAACTGTTTTTT.

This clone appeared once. The CDR3 DNA is TGTGCCAGCAGGCTACCATCACGGGGCCAGCCCCAGCATTTT. This encodes CASRLPSRGQPQHF. The J gene is TRBJ1-5, the V gene TRBV28, with D maybe TRBD1 (5 bases). This CDR3 is 14 amino acids long. V lost 6 bases and J 7 bases, leaving 16 bases between the germline ends. Germline V gene lookup returns CDR1 MDHEN and CDR2 SYDVKM.

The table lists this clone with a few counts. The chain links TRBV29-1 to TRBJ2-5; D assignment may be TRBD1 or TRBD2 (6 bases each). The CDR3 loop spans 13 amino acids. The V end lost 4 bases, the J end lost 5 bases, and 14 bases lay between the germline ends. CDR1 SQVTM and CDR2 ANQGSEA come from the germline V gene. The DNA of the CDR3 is TGCAGCGTTGTTAGGGGGAGGTGGGAGACCCAGTACTTC. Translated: CSVVRGRWETQYF.

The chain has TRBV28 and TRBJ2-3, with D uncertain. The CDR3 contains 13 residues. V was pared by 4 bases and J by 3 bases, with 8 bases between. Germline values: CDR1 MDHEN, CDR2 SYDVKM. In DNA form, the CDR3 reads TGTGCCAGCAGTTCCCCCCCGACAGATACGCAGTATTTT. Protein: CASSSPPTDTQYF.

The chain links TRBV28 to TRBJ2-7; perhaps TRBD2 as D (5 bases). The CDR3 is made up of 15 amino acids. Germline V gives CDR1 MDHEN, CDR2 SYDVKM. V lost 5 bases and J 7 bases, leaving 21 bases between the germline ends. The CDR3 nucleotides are TGTGCCAGCAGTACCTCATGGCGGGCATTCTCAGAGCAGTACTTC. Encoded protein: CASSTSWRAFSEQYF.

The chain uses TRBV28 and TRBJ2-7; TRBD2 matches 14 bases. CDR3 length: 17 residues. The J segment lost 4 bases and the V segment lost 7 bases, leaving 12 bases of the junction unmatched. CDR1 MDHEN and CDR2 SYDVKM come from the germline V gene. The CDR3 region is CASMSYGLAGGSYEQYF. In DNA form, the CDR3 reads TGTGCCAGCATGTCGTACGGACTAGCGGGAGGATCATACGAGCAGTACTTC.